This TCR beta chain came from a study of T cell responses to AZD1222 COVID-19 vaccine. The CDR3 sequence is 16 residues long. V gave up 7 bases and J gave up 5 bases; unmatched junction bases: 14. From germline, CDR1 is MDHEN and CDR2 SYDVKM. Assay used: immunoSEQ multiplex PCR; TCRdb lists only in-frame clones, some missing. Of around 130,000 clones listed, about 86% are singletons. This rearrangement joins TRBV28 to TRBJ2-7, with TRBD1 matching over 10 bases. The starting material was peripheral blood, obtained on day 0 of AZD1222 vaccination. The sequence was obtained from an adult in good health. CDR3 nucleotide sequence: TGTGCCAGCACTCCTCGACCGGGACAGGGGTCGGACGAGCAGTACTTC. Protein sequence: CASTPRPGQGSDEQYF.